The next 21 T cell receptor beta chains were all read from a single sample in a study of Tregs in tolerant kidney transplant recipients. Libraries were prepared by immunoSEQ multiplex PCR; TCRdb keeps only in-frame clonotypes and omits some of them. The repertoire holds about 94,000 clones, with approximately 94% as singletons. Here the sequenced sample was CD4+ T cells from blood, taken before the transplant. The origin of the receptors is a human donor who received a combined kidney and bone marrow transplant.

The chain joins TRBV27 to TRBJ2-5; 8 nucleotides match TRBD1. The germline gives CDR1 MNHEY, CDR2 SMNVEV (reference sequence). V trimming: 5 bases; J trimming: 2 bases; junction bases outside the gene matches: 13. The CDR3 has 17 amino acids. The CDR3 loop is CASSPISLGTGQETQYF. Here the CDR3 DNA reads TGTGCCAGCAGTCCTATTTCCTTAGGGACAGGTCAAGAGACCCAGTACTTC.

As concerns this clone: An end of the junction differs from the germline gene, which may be a read error. The chain is built from TRBV29-1 and TRBJ2-5; a possible D gene is TRBD2 (5 bases). Germline V gene lookup returns CDR1 SQVTM and CDR2 ANQGSEA. The CDR3 totals 14 residues. CDR3: CSVGGPVNQEAQYF. In DNA, the CDR3 is TGCAGCGTTGGAGGGCCAGTGAACCAAGAGGCCCAGTACTTC.

The rearrangement uses TRBV30 and TRBJ1-5; 8 bases match TRBD1. The CDR3 sequence is 14 residues long. V lost 0 bases, J lost 7 bases, and 5 bases stayed unmatched. CDR1 is GTSNPN, CDR2 SVGIG, per germline (reference sequence). The CDR3 DNA follows: TGTGCCTGGAGTGTCCACGACAGGGGACAGCCCCAGCATTTT. Its translation is CAWSVHDRGQPQHF.

The V and J genes are TRBV21-1 and TRBJ2-7; the table's D call TRBD2 went unverified against the DNA. TRBV21-1 is reported as a pseudogene. This CDR3 has 14 amino acids. The CDR3 nucleotides are TGTGCCAGCAGCAAAAACGCGAGTGAGTACGAGCAGTACTTC. Protein: CASSKNASEYEQYF.

The chain links TRBV2 to TRBJ2-2, with a tentative D call TRBD1 (5 bases). V lost 6 bases to trimming and J lost 7 bases, with 9 bases between them. This CDR3 has 12 residues. CDR1 is SNHLY and CDR2 is FYNNEI in the germline V gene. In DNA form, the CDR3 reads TGTGCCAGCAGCCGGACAAACGGGGAGCTGTTTTTT. Translating gives CASSRTNGELFF.

The chain couples TRBV4-1 to TRBJ2-5, with TRBD1 identical over 9 bases. Losses at the gene ends were 1 base for V and 4 bases for J; bases not matched to a gene: 4. The germline V gene encodes CDR1 MGHRA and CDR2 YSYEKL. CDR3 length: 15 amino acids. The CDR3 protein is CASSQVDRGIETQYF. In nucleotides, the CDR3 is TGCGCCAGCAGCCAAGTAGACAGGGGGATAGAGACCCAGTACTTC.

The gene calls are TRBV9 and TRBJ2-3; tentatively, D is TRBD2 (6 bases). Trimming took off 4 bases at V and 0 bases at J, with 15 bases between the two ends. Germline loops: CDR1 SGDLS, CDR2 YYNGEE. CDR3 length: 16 residues. CDR3 in amino acids: CASSITSQASTDTQYF. The CDR3, as DNA: TGTGCCAGCAGCATCACTAGCCAAGCTAGCACAGATACGCAGTATTTT.

The rearrangement joins TRBV5-1 to TRBJ1-3, with D unresolved. The germline V gene has CDR1 SGHRS and CDR2 YFSETQ. V dropped 4 bases and J dropped 0 bases, with 5 bases sitting between them. This CDR3 spans 13 amino acids. The CDR3 region has the DNA TGCGCCAGCAGCCGCAGCTCTGGAAACACCATATATTTT. This gives the protein CASSRSSGNTIYF.

V is TRBV7-9 and J is TRBJ2-5; tentative D call: TRBD2 (6 bases). With 5 bases removed from V and 4 bases from J, the gap between germline ends came to 20 bases. This CDR3 spans 16 amino acids. Germline CDR1 is SEHNR and CDR2 is FQNEAQ (reference sequence). As DNA, the CDR3 is TGTGCCAGCAGCCCTCTCCCGGGACTTGGTCGAGAGACCCAGTACTTC. Translating it yields CASSPLPGLGRETQYF.

V usage is TRBV9 and J usage is TRBJ2-1; no clear D. The CDR3 covers 15 residues. CDR1 and CDR2 from the germline V gene are SGDLS and YYNGEE. V lost 3 bases to trimming and J lost 0 bases, with 10 bases between them. The CDR3 loop reads CASSALLSSYNEQFF. CDR3 nucleotide sequence: TGTGCCAGCAGCGCCCTATTGAGCTCCTACAATGAGCAGTTCTTC.

The chain joins TRBV5-8 to TRBJ2-5, with 11 positions matching TRBD2. V dropped 7 bases and J dropped 5; count of bases not matched to a gene: 4. The length of the CDR3 is 13 residues. Germline CDR1 reads SGHTS; CDR2 reads YDEGEE. The CDR3 spells CASPGTSGETQYF. The CDR3 nucleotides are TGTGCCAGCCCCGGGACTAGCGGTGAGACCCAGTACTTC.

V is TRBV30 and J is TRBJ1-5; D is perhaps TRBD1 (6 bases). Trimming removed 2 bases from V and 7 bases from J, with 12 bases in between. The CDR3 is 13 amino acids. Per germline, CDR1 GTSNPN and CDR2 SVGIG (reference sequence). CDR3 nucleotide sequence: TGTGCCTGGAGTTTGGGGGCACGGCAGCCCCAGCATTTT. It translates to CAWSLGARQPQHF.

The chain links TRBV11-2 to TRBJ2-3; 9 bases match TRBD2. J gave up 5 bases and V 7 bases, and 7 bases lay outside the gene matches. Germline CDR1 is SGHAT and CDR2 is FQNNGV. CDR3 length: 14 amino acids. The CDR3 coding sequence is TGTGCCAGCACCCGAGGAGCGGGGGGAGATACGCAGTATTTT. This codes for CASTRGAGGDTQYF.

CDR3 coding DNA: TGTGCCAGCAGCCAGGCGGGACAAGAGACCCAGTACTTC. Encoded protein: CASSQAGQETQYF. The chain joins TRBV7-3 to TRBJ2-5; D is perhaps TRBD2 (6 bases). Between the trimmed V and J ends, which lost 5 bases and 2 bases, there was a span of 9 bases. The CDR3 contains 13 residues. CDR1 SGHTA and CDR2 FQGTGA come from the germline V gene.

This sequence joins TRBV6-1 and TRBJ2-5, with a weak D call TRBD1 (6 bases). V lost 4 bases, J lost 3 bases, and 18 bases lay in between. The germline V gene has CDR1 MNHNS and CDR2 SASEGT. The CDR3 length is 16 residues. The CDR3 here is CASSATGLSGEETQYF. The CDR3 region has the DNA TGTGCCAGCAGTGCCACAGGGTTGAGCGGCGAAGAGACCCAGTACTTC.

J is TRBJ2-7 and V is TRBV7-9, with TRBD1 identical over 9 bases. The trim removed 5 bases at V and 4 bases at J, leaving 9 bases unmatched. Germline CDR1 SEHNR, CDR2 FQNEAQ (reference sequence). The CDR3 totals 15 residues. The CDR3 protein is CASSRTGGIRYEQYF. CDR3 in DNA: TGTGCCAGCAGCCGTACAGGGGGCATCCGGTACGAGCAGTACTTC.

The chain links TRBV5-1 to TRBJ1-2; 8 positions match TRBD1. J gave up 2 bases and V 0 bases, and 3 bases lay outside the gene matches. The length of the CDR3 is 15 residues. Germline CDR1 SGHRS, CDR2 YFSETQ. CDR3 in DNA: TGCGCCAGCAGCTTGGCGGGACAGGAGAACTATGGCTACACCTTC. Its translation is CASSLAGQENYGYTF.

This chain uses TRBV4-2 with TRBJ2-7, with D hard to call. The germline V gene encodes CDR1 LGHNA and CDR2 YNFKEQ. The CDR3 totals 15 residues. Trimming pared 1 base from V and 1 base from J, leaving 11 bases between. The CDR3 DNA is TGTGCCAGCAGCCAAGGGGTGACTGGATCCTACGAGCAGTACTTC. Translated: CASSQGVTGSYEQYF.

The chain employs TRBV28 and TRBJ2-7, with D tentatively TRBD1 (6 bases). V dropped 2 bases and J dropped 8 bases, with 22 bases sitting between them. CDR1 MDHEN and CDR2 SYDVKM come from the germline V gene. The CDR3 has 16 residues. CDR3: CASSLMSRRPDRKQYF. The CDR3 nucleotides are TGTGCCAGCAGTTTAATGTCGAGACGCCCCGACAGGAAGCAGTACTTC.

This sequence joins TRBV10-3 and TRBJ1-1, with D unresolved. CDR1 is ENHRY, CDR2 SYGVKD, per germline. Trimming took 6 bases from V and 5 from J, leaving 13 bases between them. This CDR3 region has 13 residues. The CDR3 nucleotides are TGTGCCATCAGCGAAGTGGCGGGGACTGAAGCTTTCTTT. This sequence encodes CAISEVAGTEAFF.

Here the CDR3 DNA reads TGTGCCAGCAGCCAAGAGGGGAGCGGGGGAAACAATGAGCAGTTCTTC. Translation gives CASSQEGSGGNNEQFF. The chain employs TRBV14 and TRBJ2-1; 8 bases line up with TRBD2. Germline V gene sequence: CDR1 SGHDN, CDR2 FVKESK. CDR3 size: 16 residues. V lost 0 bases and J lost 5; bases outside the gene matches: 6.